This T cell receptor beta chain was sequenced for a study of blood T cells in healthy people across ages. The use of a sample-barcoded 5' primer and a J-beta primer mix characterized a second PCR of about 7 to 12 cycles. TCRdb redid the calling of the 5' RACE reads with MiXCR, one entry per CDR3 protein. The sample has roughly 800,000 distinct CDR3 sequences; roughly 25% are singletons. A further study also used this sample, focusing on T cells of mothers and their children.

The sequence was collected from a boy younger than 18 in good health. Material: blood.

CDR3 sequence reads: CASSFGGAVGDTQYF. The CDR3 bases are TGTGCCAGCAGTTTCGGGGGGGCCGTTGGAGATACGCAGTATTTT. The chain combines TRBV12-3 or TRBV12-4 with TRBJ2-3, with TRBD2 matching over 8 bases. Unmatched junction bases numbered 7, after V lost 3 bases and J lost 5 bases. CDR3 length equals 15 residues.